These T cell receptor beta chains were read from a single sample in a study of PD-L1 blockade in urothelial cancer. Method: immunoSEQ multiplex PCR; TCRdb's copy keeps in-frame clones and lacks some. The sample records around 45,000 clones, 88% being singletons. The starting material was PBMCs, obtained around atezolizumab (anti-PD-L1) treatment. Receptor source: an older woman with urothelial cancer. Each CDR3 is given with its conserved first and last residue. D genes are given only for firm matches.

d_call,j_call,v_call,cdr3_nt,cdr3_aa
.,TRBJ2-7,TRBV10-3,TGTGCCATCAGTGAGTTGACAGATTCCTACGAGCAGTACTTC,CAISELTDSYEQYF
.,TRBJ2-7,TRBV5-6,TGTGCCAGCAGCTTGGCCTCCCTCCCGGACGAGCAGTACTTC,CASSLASLPDEQYF
TRBD1,TRBJ2-1,TRBV28,TGTGCCAGCAGGGACAGGGGGTCTTGGGAGCAGTTCTTC,CASRDRGSWEQFF
TRBD1,TRBJ1-5,TRBV18,TGTGCCAGCGCTACAGGGGGCGCAAATCAGCCCCAGCATTTT,CASATGGANQPQHF
TRBD2,TRBJ2-7,TRBV15,TGTGCCACCAGTGACACCGGGACTAGCGGGTCCGAGCAGTACTTC,CATSDTGTSGSEQYF
TRBD1,TRBJ1-6,TRBV19,TGTGCCAGTAGTTTACGACAGGGCAGCGTCTATTCACCCCTCCACTTT,CASSLRQGSVYSPLHF
.,TRBJ2-3,TRBV2,TGTGCCATCAAAACGGGGGAGGGGGCAGATACGCAGTATTTT,CAIKTGEGADTQYF
TRBD2,TRBJ2-1,TRBV7-9,TGTGCCAGCAGCTTAGCAGTCCGCACGGGAGCGGGGGAGCAGTTCTTC,CASSLAVRTGAGEQFF
.,TRBJ2-7,TRBV19,TGTGCCAGTAGTATGTCAGGGGCCTCCTACGAGCAGTACTTC,CASSMSGASYEQYF
TRBD2,TRBJ2-4,TRBV5-4,TGTGCCAGCAGCCCGGCCGGGGGGGTGAACATTCAGTACTTC,CASSPAGGVNIQYF